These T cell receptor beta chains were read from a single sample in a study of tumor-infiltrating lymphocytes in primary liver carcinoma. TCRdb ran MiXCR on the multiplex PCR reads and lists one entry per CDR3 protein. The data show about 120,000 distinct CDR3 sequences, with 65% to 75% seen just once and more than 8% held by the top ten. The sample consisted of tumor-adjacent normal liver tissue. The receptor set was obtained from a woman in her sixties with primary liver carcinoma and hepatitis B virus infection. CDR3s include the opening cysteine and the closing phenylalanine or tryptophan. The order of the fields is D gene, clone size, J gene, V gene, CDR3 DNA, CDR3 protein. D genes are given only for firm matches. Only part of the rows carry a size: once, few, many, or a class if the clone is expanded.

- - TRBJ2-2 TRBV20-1 TGCAGTGCTAGAGAGAGGTGGAGAAAAAACACCGGGGAGCTGTTTTTT CSARERWRKNTGELFF
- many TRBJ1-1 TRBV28 TGTGCCAGCAGTTTTAATCTGAACACTGAAGCTTTCTTT CASSFNLNTEAFF
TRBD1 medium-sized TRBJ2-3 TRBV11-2 TGTGCCAGCAGCCGGCAGGGGGCAGGTGATACGCAGTATTTT CASSRQGAGDTQYF
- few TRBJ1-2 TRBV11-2 TGTGCCAGCGGCTTAGATCCGATCAGGGCGCTGCGATATGGCTACACCTTC CASGLDPIRALRYGYTF
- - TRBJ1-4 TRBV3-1 TGTGCCAGCAGCCAATGGGGAGCAACTAATGAAAAACTGTTTTTT CASSQWGATNEKLFF
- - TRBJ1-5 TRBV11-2 TGTGCCAACAGTTTAGACCCATCGGGGGCTGAGAATCAGCCCCAGCATTTT CANSLDPSGAENQPQHF
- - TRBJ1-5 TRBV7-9 TGTGCCAGCAACTTAGGGTCCCAGCCCCAGCATTTT CASNLGSQPQHF
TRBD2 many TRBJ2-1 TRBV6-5 TGTGCCAGCACCCCCAGAGCGGGAGTTTTTAATGAGCAGTTCTTC CASTPRAGVFNEQFF
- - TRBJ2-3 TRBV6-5 TGTGCCGGCATCAGATTATCGAGGTCAGATACTCAGTATTTT CAGIRLSRSDTQYF
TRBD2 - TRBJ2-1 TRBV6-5 TGTGCCGGCAGTTACCCGATTCCTAGCGGAGCGACCTACAATGAGCAGTTCTTC CAGSYPIPSGATYNEQFF
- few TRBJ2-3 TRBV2 TGTGCCAGCAGCGTGGCAGATACGCAGTATTTT CASSVADTQYF